This T cell receptor (beta chain) was identified during a study of Ad26.COV2.S vaccination and SARS-CoV-2 variants. V was clipped by 2 bases and J by 4 bases, with 5 bases between them. CDR1 and CDR2 (germline): MNHEY, SMNVEV (reference sequence). The CDR3 contains 12 residues. Treatment reported: some 20 received Ad26.COV2.S at low or high dose, single or two shots; about 5 received placebo; per-sample allocation not given. Each sample was drawn 63 days after the first injection (of vaccine or placebo). The data were produced by immunoSEQ multiplex PCR, yet TCRdb's version contains in-frame clones alone and is incomplete. The repertoire holds 380,000 or so clones, with 75% to 90% as singletons.

The chain employs TRBV27 and TRBJ1-2; no clear D gene. The source of this sequence is a person aged 18-65 years who received the Ad26.COV2.S COVID-19 vaccine or a placebo. The sample here was peripheral blood, taken in a trial of Ad26.COV2.S vaccine versus placebo. Here the CDR3 reads CASSLGSYGYTF. The CDR3 DNA is TGTGCCAGCAGTTTAGGGTCCTATGGCTACACCTTC.